Listed here are 3 T cell receptor beta chains from one sample, sequenced in a study of early T cells in non-severe SARS-CoV-2 infection. TCRdb recomputed calls from the 5' RACE reads with MiXCR, one row per CDR3 protein. The sample contains around 47,000 distinct CDR3 sequences, about 10% of which appear only once. Input material: whole blood. These receptor sequences come from an adult who was a healthcare worker with PCR-confirmed SARS-CoV-2 infection or an uninfected control (not recorded which).

Many counts were recorded for this clonotype. J is TRBJ2-7 and V is TRBV18, with a tentative D call TRBD2 (6 bases). V was pared by 3 bases and J by 6 bases, with 12 bases between. Germline values: CDR1 KGHSH, CDR2 LQKENI. The CDR3 extends over 13 amino acids. The DNA of the CDR3 is TGTGCCAGCTCACCCCGGAGGGATAGCGAGCAGTACTTC. This codes for CASSPRRDSEQYF.

This clonotype was seen a few times. The chain is built from TRBV18 and TRBJ1-5; D is unresolved. CDR3 length equals 13 residues. The germline V gene has CDR1 KGHSH and CDR2 LQKENI. Trimming removed 5 bases from V and 0 bases from J, with 5 bases in between. This chain's CDR3 is CASSMGSNQPQHF. CDR3 nucleotides: TGTGCCAGCTCAATGGGTAGCAATCAGCCCCAGCATTTT.

The rearrangement joins TRBV5-1 to TRBJ2-1; 10 bases map to TRBD1. CDR1 and CDR2 from the germline V gene are SGHRS and YFSETQ. The trim removed 4 bases at V and 8 bases at J, leaving 9 bases unmatched. This CDR3 is 15 amino acids long. CDR3 DNA: TGCGCCAGCAGCGCCACCGGGACAGGGGAGCATGAGCAGTTCTTC. It yields the protein CASSATGTGEHEQFF.